Following are 13 T cell receptor beta chains from one sample sequenced in a study of human T cells and chemical hapten exposure. Time point indicated: patch test 1, 2 weeks after DPC sensitization. Treatment in this sample: therapeutic diphenylcyclopropenone sensitization with weekly scalp DPC. One entry per CDR3 protein, called by TCRdb with MiXCR from the RACE reads. The sample records 150,000 to 200,000 distinct CDR3 sequences, more than 12% being singletons. Sequences were derived from whole blood, sampled in connection with sensitization to the hapten diphenylcyclopropenone (DPC). These receptors originate from a woman aged 30 to 39 with alopecia areata. Some clones in this sample may be carry-over from other donors' samples.

This clonotype was detected a few times. The chain uses TRBV7-6 and TRBJ2-3; 13 bases line up with TRBD2. The CDR3 contains 16 residues. The V segment lost 1 base and the J segment 4 bases; nucleotides outside the gene matches: 2. Germline-derived CDR1 and CDR2 are SGHVS and FNYEAQ. CDR3 sequence reads: CASSLGTSGRPDTQYF. The CDR3 DNA is TGTGCCAGCAGCTTAGGGACTAGCGGGAGACCAGATACGCAGTATTTT.

This sequence joins TRBV3-1 and TRBJ1-1; no clear D gene. Trimming left V 1 base short and J 0 bases short, with 3 bases between. The CDR3 is 13 residues long. CDR1 and CDR2 from the germline V gene are LGHDT and YNNKEL (reference sequence). The CDR3 sequence is CASSQVVNTEAFF. CDR3 nucleotides: TGTGCCAGCAGCCAAGTAGTGAACACTGAAGCTTTCTTT.

This chain connects TRBV29-1 to TRBJ2-2; perhaps TRBD1 as D (7 bases). This CDR3 spans 15 amino acids. V shed 5 bases and J shed 5 bases, with 18 bases lying between them. From germline, CDR1 is SQVTM and CDR2 ANQGSEA. CDR3 protein: CSVSGGGVGTGELFF. The CDR3 DNA is TGCAGCGTTTCAGGAGGGGGCGTAGGTACCGGGGAGCTGTTTTTT.

The chain is built from TRBV20-1 and TRBJ2-5; 11 bases match TRBD2. Per germline, CDR1 DFQATT and CDR2 SNEGSKA (reference sequence). The trim removed 6 bases at V and 1 base at J, leaving 7 bases unmatched. The CDR3 extends over 15 amino acids. The CDR3 loop is CSAHRTSGPQETQYF. CDR3 bases: TGCAGTGCGCACCGGACTAGCGGGCCCCAAGAGACCCAGTACTTC.

This clonotype came up a few times. The rearrangement joins TRBV11-2 to TRBJ2-5; no firm D call. Per the germline V gene, CDR1 is SGHAT and CDR2 is FQNNGV. V was shortened by 6 bases and J by 0 bases, with 8 bases between the two germline ends. The CDR3 sequence is 13 residues long. The CDR3 region has the DNA TGTGCCAGCAGTCGTCGATACCAAGAGACCCAGTACTTC. Encoded protein: CASSRRYQETQYF.

The V and J genes are TRBV12-3 or TRBV12-4 and TRBJ1-1, with D unclear. The CDR3 has 15 residues. The V and J ends lost 1 base and 1 base respectively, with 10 bases between them. The CDR3, as DNA: TGTGCCAGCAGTTTAGATCTCCGGGAGAACACTGAAGCTTTCTTT. It is translated as CASSLDLRENTEAFF.

In its sample, this clonotype was seen many times. J is TRBJ1-2 and V is TRBV7-2, with no clear D. Germline CDR1 SGHTA, CDR2 FQGNSA. This CDR3 region has 14 residues. V was cut by 2 bases and J by 3 bases, with 10 bases left in between. The CDR3 DNA reads as TGTGCCAGCAGCTTAAATAAGAACGACTATGGCTACACCTTC. This encodes CASSLNKNDYGYTF.

In its sample, this clonotype was seen a few times. The V gene is TRBV19, the J gene TRBJ1-2; D possibly corresponds to TRBD1 (5 bases). CDR1 is LNHDA and CDR2 is SQIVND in the germline V gene (reference sequence). The CDR3 loop spans 16 amino acids. Trimming removed 3 bases at V and 3 bases at J, with 17 bases between. The CDR3 region is CASSIVAPRGDYGYTF. As DNA, the CDR3 is TGTGCCAGTAGTATCGTGGCACCTCGAGGGGACTATGGCTACACCTTC.

J is TRBJ2-1 and V is TRBV28, with TRBD2 matching 7 bases. Germline CDR1 is MDHEN and CDR2 is SYDVKM. V dropped 6 bases and J dropped 8; count of bases not matched to a gene: 16. This CDR3 is 16 amino acids long. The CDR3 is CASRPLAGTAGDEQFF. The DNA of the CDR3 is TGTGCCAGCAGACCTTTAGCGGGTACGGCTGGGGATGAGCAGTTCTTC.

CDR3 region: CASSLGGSYSSYNEQFF. The CDR3 region has the DNA TGTGCCAGCAGTTTAGGCGGGAGCTACAGCTCCTACAATGAGCAGTTCTTC. This chain connects TRBV27 to TRBJ2-1, with 7 bases lining up with TRBD2. Losses at the gene ends were 2 bases for V and 0 bases for J; bases not matched to a gene: 7. The V gene's germline CDR1 is MNHEY and CDR2 SMNVEV (reference sequence). The CDR3 spans 17 residues.

This clonotype occurred many times. V usage is TRBV3-1 and J usage is TRBJ2-1, with 7 bases that match TRBD1. CDR3 size: 15 residues. Trimming at V came to 3 bases and at J to 8 bases, leaving 10 bases not matched to a gene. Germline values: CDR1 LGHDT, CDR2 YNNKEL (reference sequence). The CDR3 sequence is CASSQGTVPFDEQFF. The CDR3 nucleotides read TGTGCCAGCAGCCAGGGGACAGTTCCCTTCGATGAGCAGTTCTTC.

This clonotype showed up just a few times. The chain employs TRBV4-2 and TRBJ1-1; TRBD1 matches 9 bases. Germline CDR1 is LGHNA and CDR2 is YNFKEQ. The CDR3 spans 15 residues. Trimming removed 0 bases from V and 2 bases from J; junction bases left unmatched: 1. CDR3 residues: CASSQEQGANTEAFF. In DNA form, the CDR3 reads TGTGCCAGCAGCCAAGAACAGGGGGCTAACACTGAAGCTTTCTTT.

This clonotype came up a few times. The chain couples TRBV12-3 or TRBV12-4 to TRBJ1-4; unclear D gene. The CDR3 runs to 12 residues. The V end lost 4 bases, the J end lost 3 bases, and 3 bases lay between the germline ends. The chain's CDR3 is CASSSPNEKLFF. The CDR3 nucleotides read TGTGCCAGCAGTTCTCCTAATGAAAAACTGTTTTTT.